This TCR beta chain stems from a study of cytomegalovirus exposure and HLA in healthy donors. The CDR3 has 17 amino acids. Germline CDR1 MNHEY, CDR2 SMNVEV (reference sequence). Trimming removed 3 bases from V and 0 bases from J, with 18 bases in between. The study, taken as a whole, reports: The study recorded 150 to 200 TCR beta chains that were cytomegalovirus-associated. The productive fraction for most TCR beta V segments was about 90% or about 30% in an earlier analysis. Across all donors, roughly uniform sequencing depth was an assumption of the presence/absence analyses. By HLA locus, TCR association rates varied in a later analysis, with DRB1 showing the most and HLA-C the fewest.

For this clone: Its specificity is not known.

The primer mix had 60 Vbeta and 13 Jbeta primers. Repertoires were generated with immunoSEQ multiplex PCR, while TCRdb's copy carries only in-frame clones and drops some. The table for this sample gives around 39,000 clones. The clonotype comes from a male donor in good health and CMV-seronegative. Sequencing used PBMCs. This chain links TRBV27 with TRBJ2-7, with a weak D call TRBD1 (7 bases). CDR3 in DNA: TGTGCCAGCAGTTTGGAGGGGACAGCCCGTTACTCCTACGAGCAGTACTTC. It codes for CASSLEGTARYSYEQYF.